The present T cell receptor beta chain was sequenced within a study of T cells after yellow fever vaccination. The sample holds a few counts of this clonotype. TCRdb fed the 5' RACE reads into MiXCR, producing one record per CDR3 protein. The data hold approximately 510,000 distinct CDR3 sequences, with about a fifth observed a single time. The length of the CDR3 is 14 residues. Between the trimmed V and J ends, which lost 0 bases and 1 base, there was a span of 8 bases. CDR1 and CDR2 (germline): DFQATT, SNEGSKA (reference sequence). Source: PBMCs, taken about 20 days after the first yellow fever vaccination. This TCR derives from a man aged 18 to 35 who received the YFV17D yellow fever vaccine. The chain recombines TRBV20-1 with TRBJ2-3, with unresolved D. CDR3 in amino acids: CSAREGFGTDTQYF. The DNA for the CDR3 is TGCAGTGCTAGAGAGGGGTTCGGCACAGATACGCAGTATTTT.